This TCR beta chain was sequenced during a study of cytomegalovirus exposure and HLA in healthy donors. V was cut by 4 bases and J by 1 base, with 13 bases left in between. CDR1 is MNHEY, CDR2 SVGAGI, per germline. CDR3 length equals 15 residues. Points from the study as a whole: Later analysis showed TCR association rates varying by HLA locus, highest for DRB1 and lowest for HLA-C. Per a later analysis, 15,000 to 20,000 TCR beta sequences showed association with HLA alleles at 0.05 false discovery rate. TRBV6-2, TRBV6-3 and other indistinguishable V segments were excluded. As was reported, the HLA-A and HLA-B alleles of most subjects were accurately predicted from TCR beta sequences.

Primers included in the PCR were 60 Vbeta and 13 Jbeta primers. TCRdb keeps only in-frame clones here, not all; method: immunoSEQ multiplex PCR. The data show around 90,000 clones, with roughly four fifths seen just once and over 0.5% held by the top ten. On this clone itself: Its antigen is unknown.

The sequence came from a man between 25 and 39 years old in good health and CMV-seronegative. The specimen sequenced was PBMCs. J is TRBJ2-5 and V is TRBV6-5; possible D gene TRBD2, 7 bases. This chain's CDR3 is CASSLGGGSQETQYF. The CDR3 DNA sequence: TGTGCCAGCAGTTTAGGGGGAGGGAGCCAAGAGACCCAGTACTTC.